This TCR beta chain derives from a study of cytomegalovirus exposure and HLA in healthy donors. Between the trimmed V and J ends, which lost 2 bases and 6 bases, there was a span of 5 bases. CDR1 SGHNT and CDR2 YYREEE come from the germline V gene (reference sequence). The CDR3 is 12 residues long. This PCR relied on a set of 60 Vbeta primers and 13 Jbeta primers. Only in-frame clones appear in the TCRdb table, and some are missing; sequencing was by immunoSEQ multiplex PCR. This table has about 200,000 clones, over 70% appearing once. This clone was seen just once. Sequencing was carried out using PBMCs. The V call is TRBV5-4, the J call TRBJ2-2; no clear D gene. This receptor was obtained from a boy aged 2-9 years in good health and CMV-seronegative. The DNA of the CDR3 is TGTGCCAGCAGCTTAGAGTCCGGGGAGCTGTTTTTT. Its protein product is CASSLESGELFF.